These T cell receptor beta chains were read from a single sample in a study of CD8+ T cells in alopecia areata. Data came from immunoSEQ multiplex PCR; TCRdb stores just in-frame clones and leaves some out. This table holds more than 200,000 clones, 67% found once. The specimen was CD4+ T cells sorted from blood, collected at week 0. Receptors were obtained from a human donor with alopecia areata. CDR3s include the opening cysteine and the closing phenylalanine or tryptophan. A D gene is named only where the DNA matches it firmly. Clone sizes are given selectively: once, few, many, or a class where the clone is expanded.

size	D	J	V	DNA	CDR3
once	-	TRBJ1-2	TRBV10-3	TGTGCCATCAGCCCGGGGGTAGACGGCTACACCTTC	CAISPGVDGYTF
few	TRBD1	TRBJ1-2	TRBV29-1	TGCAGCGTTGTAGTTCCCGACAGGGACTATGGCTACACCTTC	CSVVVPDRDYGYTF
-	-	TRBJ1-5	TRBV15	TGTGCCACCAGCTATTGGCGTCAGCCCCAGCATTTT	CATSYWRQPQHF
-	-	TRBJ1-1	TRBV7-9	TGTGCCAGCAGCTTTCTGGGGGGGAACACTGAAGCTTTCTTT	CASSFLGGNTEAFF
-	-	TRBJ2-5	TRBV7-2	TGTGCCAGCAGCTTAGTAGCCCCCGCGGCAGGAGGGGAGACCCAGTACTTC	CASSLVAPAAGGETQYF
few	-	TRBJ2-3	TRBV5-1	TGCGCCAGCAGCTTTGAGCGGTCCCCAGATACGCAGTATTTT	CASSFERSPDTQYF
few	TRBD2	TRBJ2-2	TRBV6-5	TGTGCCAGCACTTTAGCGGGGACCGGGGAGCTGTTTTTT	CASTLAGTGELFF
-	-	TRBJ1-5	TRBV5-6	TGTGCCAGCAGCTTGGCCGGGGGAAGCAATCAGCCCCAGCATTTT	CASSLAGGSNQPQHF
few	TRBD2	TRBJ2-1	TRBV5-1	TGCGCCAGCAGCTCGGGACTAGCGGGGGGCTCTTACAATGAGCAGTTCTTC	CASSSGLAGGSYNEQFF
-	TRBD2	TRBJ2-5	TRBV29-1	TGCAGCGGAGGGGGAGCGGGGGCTCAAGAGACCCAGTACTTC	CSGGGAGAQETQYF
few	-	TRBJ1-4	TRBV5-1	TGCGCCAGCAGCCTCCAGTCAACTAATGAAAAACTGTTTTTT	CASSLQSTNEKLFF
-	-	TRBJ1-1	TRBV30	TGTGCCTGGAGTGTGGGGTCCTATAGGGACACTGAAGCTTTCTTT	CAWSVGSYRDTEAFF
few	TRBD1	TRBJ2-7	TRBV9	TGTGCCAGCAGCGCAAGAGGGACAGCCGAGCAGTACTTC	CASSARGTAEQYF
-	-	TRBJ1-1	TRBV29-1	TGCAGCTCTGGGTCTGGGACTGAAGCTTTCTTT	CSSGSGTEAFF
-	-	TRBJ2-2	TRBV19	TGTGCCAGTCGGGACTCGTTGAACACCGGGGAGCTGTTTTTT	CASRDSLNTGELFF
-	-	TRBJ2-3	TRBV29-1	TGCAGCGTTGAAGATCGGATAAGCACAGATACGCAGTATTTT	CSVEDRISTDTQYF
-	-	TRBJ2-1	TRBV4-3	TGCGCCAGCAGCCAAGAACGCTCTAACAATGAGCAGTTCTTC	CASSQERSNNEQFF
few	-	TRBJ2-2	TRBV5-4	TGTGCCAGCAGCTTGGCCCAAAAGAATACCGGGGAGCTGTTTTTT	CASSLAQKNTGELFF
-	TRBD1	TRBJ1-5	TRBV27	TGTGCCAGCAGTCCTTGGATAGGGGGCGGGAGCAATCAGCCCCAGCATTTT	CASSPWIGGGSNQPQHF
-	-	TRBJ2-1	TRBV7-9	TGTGCCAGCAGCTTTCACGGGATTCAGTTCTTC	CASSFHGIQFF
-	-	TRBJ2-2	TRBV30	TGTGCCTGGAGTGGGCAGGGGGGTAACACCGGGGAGCTGTTTTTT	CAWSGQGGNTGELFF
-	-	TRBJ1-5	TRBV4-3	TGCGCCAGCAGCCAGATGGGGGGGGACGATCAGCCCCAGCATTTT	CASSQMGGDDQPQHF
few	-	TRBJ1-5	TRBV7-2	TGTGCCAGCAGCTTAGGGGTCTATCAGCCCCAGCATTTT	CASSLGVYQPQHF
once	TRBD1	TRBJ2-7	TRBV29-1	TGCAGCGTTGGGCCAGGGGGCTACGAGCAGTACTTC	CSVGPGGYEQYF
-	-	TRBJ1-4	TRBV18	TGTGCCAGCTCACCAGAGGCAACTAATGAAAAACTGTTTTTT	CASSPEATNEKLFF
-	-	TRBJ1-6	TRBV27	TGTGCCAGCAGTTTAAAACTGGGCAATTCACCCCTCCACTTT	CASSLKLGNSPLHF
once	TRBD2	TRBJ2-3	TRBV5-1	TGCGCCAGCGTGCCGGGACTAGGCGGACGCACAGATACGCAGTATTTT	CASVPGLGGRTDTQYF
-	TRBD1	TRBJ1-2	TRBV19	TGTGCCAGTAGGACGGGGACAGAGGGCGGCTACACCTTC	CASRTGTEGGYTF
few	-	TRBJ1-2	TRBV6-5	TGTGCCAGCGGACGGATTAACTATGGCTACACCTTC	CASGRINYGYTF
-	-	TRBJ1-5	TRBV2	TGTGCCAGCAGTGAAGCGAATCAGCCCCAGCATTTT	CASSEANQPQHF
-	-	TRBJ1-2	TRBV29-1	TGCAGCGTGAGCAGGGGTTCCGGCTACACCTTC	CSVSRGSGYTF
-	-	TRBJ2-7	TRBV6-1	TGTGCCAGCACTACTCTTGACGGATCGTTCGAGCAGTACTTC	CASTTLDGSFEQYF
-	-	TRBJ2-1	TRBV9	TGTGCCAGCAGCGTAGGGACCACCCCCGGTGAGCAGTTCTTC	CASSVGTTPGEQFF
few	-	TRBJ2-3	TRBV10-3	TGTGCCATCCACGGATCCGCTAGCACAGATACGCAGTATTTT	CAIHGSASTDTQYF
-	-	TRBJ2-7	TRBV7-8	TGTGCCAGCAGCTTAGCCAGCTCCTACGAGCAGTACTTC	CASSLASSYEQYF
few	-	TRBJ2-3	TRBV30	TGTGCCTGCCGTGTGGGGGGGGCCCTCACAGATACGCAGTATTTT	CACRVGGALTDTQYF
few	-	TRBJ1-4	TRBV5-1	TGCGCCAGCAGCTTGGATTCGGGTTGGGGTGAAAAACTGTTTTTT	CASSLDSGWGEKLFF
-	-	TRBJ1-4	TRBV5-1	TGCGCCAGCAGCTGGGGGTACCGAGACACTGAAAAACTGTTTTTT	CASSWGYRDTEKLFF
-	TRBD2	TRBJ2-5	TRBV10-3	TGTGCCATCAGTGGTCGGGCTAGCGGGGGTAGAGAGACCCAGTACTTC	CAISGRASGGRETQYF
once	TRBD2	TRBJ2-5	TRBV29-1	TGCAGCGTTGCAAGGGCGGGGGGCCAAGAGACCCAGTACTTC	CSVARAGGQETQYF
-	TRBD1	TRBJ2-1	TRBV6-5	TGTGCCAGCAGTTACTCATACCGGACAGGGGACCAGTTCTTC	CASSYSYRTGDQFF
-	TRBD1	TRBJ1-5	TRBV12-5	TGTGCTAGTGGTCCACAGGGGGCCAATCAGCCCCAGCATTTT	CASGPQGANQPQHF
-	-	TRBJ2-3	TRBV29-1	TGCAGCGTTGAAGATCGTAGAGGGGTCAGCCGCACAGATACGCAGTATTTT	CSVEDRRGVSRTDTQYF
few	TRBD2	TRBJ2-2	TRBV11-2	TGTGCCAGCAGCTCACTAGCGACCGGGGAGCTGTTTTTT	CASSSLATGELFF
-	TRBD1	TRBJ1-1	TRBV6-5	TGTGCCAGCAGTCCTTGGACAGGGAGGCACACTGAAGCTTTCTTT	CASSPWTGRHTEAFF
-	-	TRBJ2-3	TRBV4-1	TGCGCCAGCAGCCAAGTACTTGGGGATACGCAGTATTTT	CASSQVLGDTQYF
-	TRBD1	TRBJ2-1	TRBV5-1	TGCGCCAGCAGTTACGACAGGGGAAGGGAGCAGTTCTTC	CASSYDRGREQFF
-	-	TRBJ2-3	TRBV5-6	TGTGCCAGCAGCTTGTTTCCAGGGGCGCGCACAGATACGCAGTATTTT	CASSLFPGARTDTQYF
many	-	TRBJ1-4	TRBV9	TGTGCCAGCAGCGAAACGGGTCACGATAATGAAAAACTGTTTTTT	CASSETGHDNEKLFF
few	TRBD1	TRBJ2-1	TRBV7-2	TGTGCCAGCAGCCGACAGGGTCCCTACAATGAGCAGTTCTTC	CASSRQGPYNEQFF
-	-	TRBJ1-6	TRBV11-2	TGTGCCAGCAGCTTAGCCGGGGATTCACCCCTCCACTTT	CASSLAGDSPLHF